The 6 T cell receptor beta chains below all came from one sample that was sequenced in a study of T-cell reconstitution after alpha-beta-depleted transplantation in children. The TCRbeta library was prepared with unique molecular identifiers. Via MiXCR, TCRdb re-called the PCR reads, giving one row per CDR3 protein. Of about 280,000 distinct CDR3 sequences in the sample, around 10% were seen once. Here the sequenced sample was peripheral blood, taken 180 days after TCRalphabeta/CD19-depleted stem cell transplant. These receptor sequences come from a male patient aged 2-15 years who had a stem cell transplant for chronic granulomatous disease, so the T cells may come from the graft donor.

A remark on this clonotype: This may stem from a read error, because a much larger clone lies one nucleotide away. The chain couples TRBV7-9 to TRBJ2-7; D may be TRBD1 (5 bases). Germline CDR1 reads SEHNR; CDR2 reads FQNEAQ (reference sequence). The CDR3 totals 15 residues. V was trimmed by 6 bases and J by 3 bases, leaving 18 bases between them. The CDR3 reads CASSSFRQRDYEQYF. As DNA, the CDR3 is TGTGCCAGCAGTTCCTTCCGACAGCGAGACTACGAGCAGTACTTC. The whole variable domain, remainder taken from reference TRBV7-9 and TRBJ2-7, is DTGVSQNPRHKITKRGQNVTFRCDPISEHNRLYWYRQTLGQGPEFLTYFQNEAQLEKSRLLSDRFSAERPKGSFSTLEIQRTEQGDSAMYLCASSSFRQRDYEQYFGPGTRLTVT.

About this clonotype itself: This clone may be a read error of a much larger clone one base away. This chain joins TRBV20-1 and TRBJ1-5; TRBD1 is a possible D gene (5 bases). CDR3 size: 16 residues. The germline V gene has CDR1 DFQATT and CDR2 SNEGSKA (reference sequence). This chain's CDR3 is CSAFARGVAGDQHQHF. CDR3 DNA: TGCAGTGCGTTCGCGCGAGGGGTGGCCGGGGACCAGCACCAGCATTTT.

This clonotype occurred many times. The chain joins TRBV20-1 to TRBJ1-2, with 9 nucleotides matching TRBD1. In germline, CDR1 is DFQATT, CDR2 SNEGSKA (reference sequence). J was trimmed by 3 bases and V by 5 bases; bases with no gene match: 10. The CDR3 runs 15 residues. CDR3 sequence reads: CSALVDRGPDYGYTF. The CDR3 nucleotides are TGCAGTGCTTTAGTGGACAGGGGTCCGGACTATGGCTACACCTTC.

In its sample, this clonotype was seen many times. The chain is built from TRBV6-2 or TRBV6-3 and TRBJ2-1; TRBD1 agrees at 7 bases. The CDR3 sequence is 16 residues long. Germline V gene data show CDR1 as MNHEY and CDR2 as SVGEGT. V lost 2 bases to trimming and J lost 8 bases; unmatched junction nucleotides: 12. The CDR3 sequence: CASSYETGLMGDEQFF. The CDR3 region has the DNA TGTGCCAGCAGTTACGAGACAGGGCTAATGGGTGATGAGCAGTTCTTC.

Details on this clonotype: This sequence may be a read error, since a much larger clone differs from it by one base. The CDR3 coding sequence is TGTGCCATCAGTGAGAACGGGGACTATGGCGACACCTTC. Its translation is CAISENGDYGDTF. The chain links TRBV10-3 to TRBJ1-2, with TRBD1 as a possible D gene (5 bases). CDR3 size: 13 residues. CDR1 ENHRY and CDR2 SYGVKD come from the germline V gene.

This clonotype was detected ten times or more. The CDR3 reads CASSFETGTSAFGQFF. CDR3 nucleotides: TGCGCCAGCAGCTTCGAGACCGGGACTAGCGCTTTTGGGCAGTTCTTC. The V gene is TRBV5-1, the J gene TRBJ2-1, with 10 bases matching TRBD2. This CDR3 has 16 amino acids. Germline V gene data show CDR1 as SGHRS and CDR2 as YFSETQ. The trim removed 2 bases at V and 12 bases at J, leaving 14 bases unmatched. Full variable domain (rest looked up from reference TRBV5-1 and TRBJ2-1): KAGVTQTPRYLIKTRGQQVTLSCSPISGHRSVSWYQQTPGQGLQFLFEYFSETQRNKGNFPGRFSGRQFSNSRSEMNVSTLELGDSALYLCASSFETGTSAFGQFFGPGTRLTVL.